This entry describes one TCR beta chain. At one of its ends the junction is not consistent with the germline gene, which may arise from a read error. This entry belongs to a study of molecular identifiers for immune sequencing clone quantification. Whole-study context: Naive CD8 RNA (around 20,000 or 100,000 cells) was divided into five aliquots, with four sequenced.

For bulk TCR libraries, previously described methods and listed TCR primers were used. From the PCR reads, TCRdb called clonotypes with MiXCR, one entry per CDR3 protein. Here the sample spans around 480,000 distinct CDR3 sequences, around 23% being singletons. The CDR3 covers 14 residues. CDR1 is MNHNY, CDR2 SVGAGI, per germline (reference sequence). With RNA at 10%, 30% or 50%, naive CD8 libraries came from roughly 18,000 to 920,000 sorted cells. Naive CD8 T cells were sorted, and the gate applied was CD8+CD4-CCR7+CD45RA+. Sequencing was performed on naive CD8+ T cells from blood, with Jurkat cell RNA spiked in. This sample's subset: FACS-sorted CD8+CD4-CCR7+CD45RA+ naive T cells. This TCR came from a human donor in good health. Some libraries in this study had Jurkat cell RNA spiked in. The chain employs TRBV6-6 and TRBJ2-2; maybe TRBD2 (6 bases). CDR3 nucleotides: TGTGCCAGCAGTCTAAGCGGGCCCACCGGGGAGCTGTCTTTT. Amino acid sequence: CASSLSGPTGELSF.